The 5 T cell receptor beta chains below come from one sample, sequenced in a study of hypomethylating agent response in myelodysplastic syndrome. Method: immunoSEQ multiplex PCR; TCRdb's copy keeps in-frame clones and lacks some. The sample comprises some 3,500 clones, about four fifths of which are singletons, and about 25% rests with the top ten. The sequencing here drew on bone marrow, taken before or after starting hypomethylating agent treatment for myelodysplastic syndrome (not recorded which). The receptors derive from a human donor with myelodysplastic syndrome.

The chain is built from TRBV7-9 and TRBJ2-7, with 11 bases lining up with TRBD2. Germline CDR1 is SEHNR and CDR2 is FQNEAQ (reference sequence). CDR3 length equals 15 residues. The V gene end was trimmed by 3 bases and the J gene end by 0 bases; junction bases not matched to a gene: 1. CDR3: CASSFGTSGSYEQYF. The CDR3 DNA sequence: TGTGCCAGCAGCTTTGGGACTAGCGGCTCCTACGAGCAGTACTTC.

The V and J genes are TRBV2 and TRBJ2-7; 7 bases line up with TRBD1. Per germline, CDR1 SNHLY and CDR2 FYNNEI. Trimming removed 7 bases from V and 0 bases from J; junction bases left unmatched: 9. CDR3 length equals 15 residues. The CDR3 region has the DNA TGTGCCAGCACTCAAGCGGACAGGAGCTCCTACGAGCAGTACTTC. Translating it yields CASTQADRSSYEQYF.

This rearrangement joins TRBV11-2 to TRBJ1-1, with 7 bases that match TRBD1. Germline CDR1 is SGHAT and CDR2 is FQNNGV. The CDR3 has 15 residues. The junction had 9 bases not matched to a gene; V was cut back by 6 bases and J by 2 bases. As DNA, the CDR3 is TGTGCCAGCAGGCACGGGGGACAGTTAAACACTGAAGCTTTCTTT. Residues: CASRHGGQLNTEAFF.

V and J are TRBV19 and TRBJ2-3, with D possibly matching TRBD1 (5 bases). Germline V gene lookup returns CDR1 LNHDA and CDR2 SQIVND (reference sequence). The CDR3 is made up of 15 amino acids. V was cut by 0 bases and J by 0 bases, with 7 bases left in between. DNA for the CDR3: TGTGCCAGTAGTATAGAGGGGCCTAGCACAGATACGCAGTATTTT. It encodes CASSIEGPSTDTQYF.

About this clone itself: The junction does not match germline at one end; this may be a read error. The chain has TRBV19 and TRBJ2-7; TRBD1 agrees at 7 bases. The CDR3 extends over 17 amino acids. Per the germline V gene, CDR1 is LNHDA and CDR2 is SQIVND (reference sequence). The CDR3 bases are TGTGCCAGTAGTATAAATCCCATACGACAGGGTTCCTCCGAGCAGTACTTC. It codes for CASSINPIRQGSSEQYF.